These 20 T cell receptor beta chains originate from one sample sequenced in a study of spatial heterogeneity in lung cancer (dated by TCRdb to about 2019). The library was produced with 5' RACE. Sequencing relied on a NextSeq 500. TCRdb reprocessing: public reads trimmed at Q25 with fastp, clones called with MiXCR, in-frame beta chains kept. All rows with the same CDR3 protein become a single entry with the most common DNA and genes. This sample is represented by over 1,000 distinct CDR3 sequences; around 17% of them were singletons. The top ten hold 12% of the sample. The time point tag for this specimen amounts to: sample taken at primary tumor resection. These receptors are not linked to any known antigen. Study-wide conclusions, independent of this receptor: A correlation was observed between the number of expanded intratumoral alpha and beta TCRs and the tumor nonsynonymous mutation count.

The sequencing used lung tumor tissue, collected at surgery. These TCRs come from a female donor with early-stage non-small cell lung cancer.

A few counts support this clonotype. This beta chain represents an off-target read in a library built for alpha chains; its size is of limited meaning. The chain recombines TRBV7-6 with TRBJ2-1; TRBD2 might be the D (6 bases). The CDR3 totals 13 residues. Trimming took off 1 base at V and 7 bases at J, with 8 bases between the two ends. Per the germline V gene, CDR1 is SGHVS and CDR2 is FNYEAQ. CDR3: CASSLGLGNEQFF. The CDR3 DNA follows: TGTGCCAGCAGCTTAGGACTAGGGAATGAGCAGTTCTTC.

About this clonotype: A much larger clone lies one base from this, so it may be a read error. This beta chain is an unintended read in a library built for alpha chains; its size means little. The rearrangement uses TRBV6-5 and TRBJ2-1, with D hard to call. In germline, CDR1 is MNHEY, CDR2 SVGAGI. The CDR3 is made up of 13 amino acids. CDR3 region: CASRLSSYSEQFF. The DNA for the CDR3 is TGTGCCAGCAGATTAAGCTCCTACAGTGAGCAGTTCTTC.

This clonotype was recorded a few times. The library was designed around alpha chains, so this beta chain is a stray read whose abundance carries little weight. This rearrangement joins TRBV5-1 to TRBJ2-7; the match to TRBD1 covers 9 bases. Germline V gene data show CDR1 as SGHRS and CDR2 as YFSETQ. Trimming cost V 4 bases and J 4 bases; bases outside gene matches: 6. The CDR3 totals 14 residues. CDR3 DNA sequence: TGCGCCAGCAGCCCAACAGGGGGCGGGTACGAGCAGTACTTC. As protein: CASSPTGGGYEQYF.

In this sample, this clonotype is medium-sized. This beta chain came through as a stray read in a library set up for alpha chains, and its size says little. The chain's CDR3 is CASSRGGGILPYNEQFF. DNA for the CDR3: TGCGCCAGCAGCCGGGGCGGAGGAATCCTTCCCTACAATGAGCAGTTCTTC. The J gene is TRBJ2-1, the V gene TRBV4-1; D is perhaps TRBD1 or TRBD2 (5 bases each). The ends were cut back, 4 bases at V and 2 bases at J, with 18 bases in the middle. CDR3 size: 17 residues. CDR1 and CDR2 from the germline V gene are MGHRA and YSYEKL.

There are a few counts of this clonotype. This beta chain lies outside the target of a library built for alpha chains; its clone size means little. The CDR3 here is CASSLGDWGTDTQYF. The CDR3 nucleotides are TGTGCCAGCAGCTTGGGTGACTGGGGTACAGATACGCAGTATTTT. The chain is built from TRBV5-4 and TRBJ2-3; no clear D. V lost 0 bases and J 3 bases, leaving 11 bases between the germline ends. The V gene's germline CDR1 is SGHNT and CDR2 YYREEE (reference sequence). The CDR3 contains 15 residues.

This clonotype is medium-sized. This beta chain appears as a stray read in a library generated for alpha chains; its size is not informative. The CDR3 reads CASSFSGVGETQYF. For the CDR3, the DNA is TGCGCCAGCAGCTTCTCCGGGGTCGGGGAGACCCAGTACTTC. The J gene is TRBJ2-5, the V gene TRBV5-1; possible D gene TRBD2, 5 bases. V gave up 2 bases and J gave up 5 bases, with 13 bases separating them. CDR3 length equals 14 residues. CDR1 SGHRS and CDR2 YFSETQ come from the germline V gene.

Regarding this clonotype: Since the library was made to target alpha chains, this beta chain is a stray read and its abundance is not meaningful. The chain couples TRBV12-3 or TRBV12-4 to TRBJ1-5, with D possibly TRBD1 on 6 matching bases. Trimming cost V 6 bases and J 4 bases, with 13 bases left between them. The CDR3 is 14 residues long. CDR3 loop: CASSLTGANQPQHF. The DNA of the CDR3 is TGTGCCAGCAGCTTGACAGGCGCGAATCAGCCCCAGCATTTT.

This clonotype is medium-sized by share. This beta chain is an off-target read within a library intended for alpha chains, so its frequency means little. The J gene is TRBJ1-3, the V gene TRBV6-5; a weak D match, TRBD1 (5 bases). CDR1 and CDR2 (germline): MNHEY, SVGAGI. V was trimmed by 7 bases and J by 0 bases, leaving 10 bases between them. This CDR3 is built from 14 residues. DNA of the CDR3: TGTGCCAGCAAACGACAGAGCTCTGGAAACACCATATATTTT. Its translation is CASKRQSSGNTIYF.

This clonotype was seen a handful of times. In a library made to pick up alpha chains, this beta chain is a stray read with a size that means little. V and J are TRBV5-1 and TRBJ2-7; TRBD1 aligns across 7 bases. The ends lost 0 bases at V and 9 bases at J; junction bases unmatched: 6. The CDR3 covers 13 residues. Per germline, CDR1 SGHRS and CDR2 YFSETQ. In nucleotides, the CDR3 is TGCGCCAGCAGCTTGGCGACAGGGACCGGGCAGTACTTC. It translates to CASSLATGTGQYF.

This clonotype rates as large (0.1 to 1%). With the library built for alpha chains, this beta chain is off target and its frequency is not meaningful. The J gene is TRBJ2-7, the V gene TRBV20-1; no definite D call. Per germline, CDR1 DFQATT and CDR2 SNEGSKA (reference sequence). The ends were cut back, 6 bases at V and 2 bases at J, with 8 bases in the middle. This CDR3 contains 11 residues. The CDR3 DNA follows: TGCAGTGCGAGAAGGGCCTACGAGCAGTACGTC. Translated, it gives CSARRAYEQYV.

Of note for this clonotype: Being off target in a library aimed at alpha chains, this beta chain has a size of little meaning. This CDR3 is CASSQDRTGTDSTDTQYF. In nucleotides, the CDR3 is TGCGCCAGCAGCCAAGATAGGACGGGGACAGACAGCACAGATACGCAGTATTTT. This rearrangement joins TRBV4-3 to TRBJ2-3; the match to TRBD1 covers 7 bases. CDR1 is LGHNA, CDR2 YSLEER, per germline. This CDR3 has 18 residues. After removal of 0 bases from V and 0 bases from J, the junction contained 9 bases not matched to a gene.

By share, this clonotype ranks as medium-sized. This beta chain is a stray sequence in a library constructed for alpha chains; its clone size is not meaningful. This sequence joins TRBV29-1 and TRBJ1-1; D not resolved. This CDR3 contains 13 residues. V was pared by 7 bases and J by 0 bases, with 12 bases between. Germline V CDR1 and CDR2: SQVTM, ANQGSEA. The CDR3 loop reads CSAHNNLNTEAFF. The CDR3 DNA reads as TGCAGCGCCCACAATAACCTGAACACTGAAGCTTTCTTT.

For this clonotype: This beta chain is a stray sequence in a library constructed for alpha chains; its clone size is not meaningful. The chain employs TRBV20-1 and TRBJ2-1; D unclear. V was clipped by 2 bases and J by 3 bases, with 8 bases between them. Germline V gene lookup returns CDR1 DFQATT and CDR2 SNEGSKA (reference sequence). CDR3 length: 13 amino acids. As DNA, the CDR3 is TGCAGTGCTAGACCGGTCGACTACAATGAGCAGTTCTTC. Protein sequence: CSARPVDYNEQFF.

On this clonotype itself: For a library built for alpha chains, this beta chain is a stray read; little rests on its size. The chain couples TRBV29-1 to TRBJ2-2; D uncertain. Trimming cost V 4 bases and J 6 bases, with 12 bases left between them. This CDR3 is 13 amino acids long. Germline CDR1 SQVTM, CDR2 ANQGSEA. The CDR3 bases are TGCAGCGTTGGGCCAACTCTTCCCGGGGAGCTGTTTTTT. The encoded protein is CSVGPTLPGELFF.

This clonotype qualifies as large (0.1 to 1%). This beta chain appears as a stray read in a library generated for alpha chains; its size is not informative. V and J are TRBV6-5 and TRBJ1-2; D is possibly TRBD1 (5 bases). The V gene's germline CDR1 is MNHEY and CDR2 SVGAGI. With 6 bases removed from V and 4 bases from J, the gap between germline ends came to 12 bases. The length of the CDR3 is 13 residues. In DNA form, the CDR3 reads TGTGCCAGCAGGAGGGACGGGACCTATGGCTACACCTTC. This encodes CASRRDGTYGYTF.

Remarks on this clonotype: This beta chain is off target for a library built for alpha chains, so its abundance means little. The chain employs TRBV4-2 and TRBJ2-5; 7 nucleotides agree with TRBD2. CDR1 is LGHNA and CDR2 is YNFKEQ in the germline V gene. The V segment lost 0 bases and the J segment 7 bases; nucleotides outside the gene matches: 17. The CDR3 runs 18 residues. The CDR3 DNA sequence: TGTGCCAGCAGCCAAGAGGCTCCAGGAGCGGGATCACGACGGACCCAGTACTTC. It codes for CASSQEAPGAGSRRTQYF.

This clonotype is deemed large (0.1 to 1%). This beta chain represents an off-target read in a library built for alpha chains; its size is of limited meaning. The chain carries TRBV6-5 and TRBJ2-5, with 8 positions matching TRBD1. The J segment lost 5 bases and the V segment lost 6 bases, leaving 11 bases of the junction unmatched. This CDR3 has 15 amino acids. CDR1 MNHEY and CDR2 SVGAGI come from the germline V gene. The CDR3 nucleotides read TGTGCCAGCAGCCGTACAGGGGGTAGATTGGAGACCCAGTACTTC. This encodes CASSRTGGRLETQYF.

This clonotype was counted only a few times. This beta chain turned up in a library designed for alpha chains; as an off-target read, its abundance says little. The gene calls are TRBV14 and TRBJ1-2; D gene ambiguous. The germline V gene has CDR1 SGHDN and CDR2 FVKESK. The V end was cut by 1 base, the J end by 9 bases, with 12 bases between. The CDR3 consists of 13 residues. The CDR3 nucleotides are TGTGCCAGCAGCCAAGGGCCTGCCCCTAGCTACACCTTC. Its translation: CASSQGPAPSYTF.

This clonotype is categorized as medium-sized (0.01 to 0.1%). Because this beta chain is a stray read in a library intended to capture alpha chains, its abundance should not be given much weight. This sequence joins TRBV6-2 or TRBV6-3 and TRBJ2-1; D is uncertain. Germline CDR1 reads MNHEY; CDR2 reads SVGEGT. The CDR3 loop spans 11 amino acids. Trimming pared 6 bases from V and 3 bases from J, leaving 3 bases between. CDR3: CASRNYNEQFF. CDR3 in DNA: TGTGCCAGCAGGAACTACAATGAGCAGTTCTTC.

This clonotype was recorded only once. As an off-target read in a library built for alpha chains, this beta chain has a frequency of little significance. This rearrangement joins TRBV19 to TRBJ2-1; D is uncertain. Per germline, CDR1 LNHDA and CDR2 SQIVND (reference sequence). The CDR3 sequence is 15 residues long. V shed 1 base and J shed 2 bases, with 9 bases lying between them. The CDR3 sequence: CASSIGGRAYNEQFF. The DNA for the CDR3 is TGTGCCAGTAGTATAGGGGGAAGAGCCTACAATGAGCAGTTCTTC.